The sequence of this T cell receptor (beta chain) was determined in a study of response to subunit inactivated influenza vaccine. Study results and caveats: The authors suggested that every seasonal influenza vaccination recruits few new T cells.

This clonotype came up a few times. Its matching antigen is unknown. From germline, CDR1 is ENHRY and CDR2 SYGVKD. The CDR3 totals 15 residues. The ends lost 3 bases at V and 3 bases at J; junction bases unmatched: 8. MiXCR, applied by TCRdb to the RT-PCR reads, yields one record per CDR3 protein. This sample has around 760,000 distinct CDR3 sequences, with around 14% found just once. This TCR came from a man aged 50 or older who received an inactivated influenza vaccine. This specimen was PBMCs from blood, taken around 15 days before vaccination. The rearrangement uses TRBV10-3 and TRBJ2-7; 7 bases match TRBD2. CDR3 protein: CAISDSGASGYEQYF. The CDR3 DNA is TGTGCCATCAGTGATTCAGGAGCTAGCGGCTACGAGCAGTACTTC.